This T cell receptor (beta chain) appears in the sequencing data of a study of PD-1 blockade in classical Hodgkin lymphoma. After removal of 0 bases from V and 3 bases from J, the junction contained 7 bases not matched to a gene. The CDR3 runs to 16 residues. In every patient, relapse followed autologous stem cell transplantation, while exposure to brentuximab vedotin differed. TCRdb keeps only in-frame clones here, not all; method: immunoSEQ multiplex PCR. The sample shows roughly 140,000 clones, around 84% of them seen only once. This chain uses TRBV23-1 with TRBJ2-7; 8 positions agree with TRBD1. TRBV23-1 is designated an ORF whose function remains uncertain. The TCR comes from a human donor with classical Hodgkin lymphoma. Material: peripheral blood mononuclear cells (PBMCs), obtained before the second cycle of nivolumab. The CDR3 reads CASSQSGGQGYYEQYF. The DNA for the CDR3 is TGCGCCAGCAGTCAATCGGGCGGACAGGGCTACTACGAGCAGTACTTC.